This T cell receptor (beta chain) was found in a study of CD8+ T cells in alopecia areata. Isolated RNA was reverse transcribed into cDNA used as the sequencing template. TCRdb's copy holds only in-frame clones and misses some; the assay was immunoSEQ multiplex PCR. The repertoire holds under 250,000 clones, with 56% as singletons. This CDR3 contains 16 residues. J gave up 5 bases and V 4 bases, and 8 bases lay outside the gene matches. The germline gives CDR1 SGHDT, CDR2 YYEEEE. As regards this clone: The antigen is unknown.

Study results and caveats: Scalp samples also yield sequences from resident alphabeta T cells of normal skin.

PBMCs yielded sorted CD4+ and CD8+ T cells. The sequenced material came from CD8+ T cells sorted from blood. The receptor's source is a human donor in good health. The J gene is TRBJ2-3, the V gene TRBV5-6; TRBD2 matches at 12 bases. The CDR3 region is CASSVRLAGDGDTQYF. In DNA form, the CDR3 reads TGTGCCAGCAGCGTGAGACTAGCGGGAGACGGAGATACGCAGTATTTT.